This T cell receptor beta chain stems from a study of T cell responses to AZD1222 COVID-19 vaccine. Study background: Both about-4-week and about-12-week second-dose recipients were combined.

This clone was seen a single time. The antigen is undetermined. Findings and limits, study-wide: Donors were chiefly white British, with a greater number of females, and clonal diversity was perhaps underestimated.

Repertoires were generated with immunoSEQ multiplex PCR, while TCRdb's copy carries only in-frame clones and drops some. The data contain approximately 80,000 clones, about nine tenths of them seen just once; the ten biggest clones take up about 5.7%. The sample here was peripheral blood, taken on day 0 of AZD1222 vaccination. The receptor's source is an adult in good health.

The CDR3 DNA follows: TGTGCCAGCAGCTTAATGTTTAACTATGGCTACACCTTC. Protein product: CASSLMFNYGYTF. The chain couples TRBV7-3 to TRBJ1-2; D unresolved. Germline-derived CDR1 and CDR2 are SGHTA and FQGTGA. V dropped 1 base and J dropped 1 base, with 4 bases sitting between them. This CDR3 is 13 amino acids long.